This TCR beta chain derives from a study of blood T cell repertoires in COVID-19. Overall study: Both acute and convalescent COVID-19 samples were obtained from the United States, Italy and Spain. Sources were T cells, B-cell-depleted T cells, or PBMCs; the material itself was cDNA or gDNA.

CDR1 is MNHEY and CDR2 is SVGAGI in the germline V gene. CDR3 length: 13 amino acids. The germline V and J ends were trimmed by 7 bases and 4 bases, with 10 bases remaining between them. In the original processing: By means of reference gene primer amplification, nucleated cell counts were estimated. The table came from immunoSEQ multiplex PCR; TCRdb's copy has only in-frame clones and leaves some out. The V and J calls and clone size are taken from that table; D and trimming were inferred from the DNA. The profile shows under 150,000 clones, 85% of them singletons. This receptor was taken from a human donor in a cohort sampled during active COVID-19. The chain employs TRBV6-5 and TRBJ2-2; perhaps TRBD1 as D (6 bases). What was sequenced was peripheral blood. This chain's CDR3 is CASKLQGTGELFF. DNA of the CDR3: TGTGCCAGCAAACTACAGGGCACCGGGGAGCTGTTTTTT.